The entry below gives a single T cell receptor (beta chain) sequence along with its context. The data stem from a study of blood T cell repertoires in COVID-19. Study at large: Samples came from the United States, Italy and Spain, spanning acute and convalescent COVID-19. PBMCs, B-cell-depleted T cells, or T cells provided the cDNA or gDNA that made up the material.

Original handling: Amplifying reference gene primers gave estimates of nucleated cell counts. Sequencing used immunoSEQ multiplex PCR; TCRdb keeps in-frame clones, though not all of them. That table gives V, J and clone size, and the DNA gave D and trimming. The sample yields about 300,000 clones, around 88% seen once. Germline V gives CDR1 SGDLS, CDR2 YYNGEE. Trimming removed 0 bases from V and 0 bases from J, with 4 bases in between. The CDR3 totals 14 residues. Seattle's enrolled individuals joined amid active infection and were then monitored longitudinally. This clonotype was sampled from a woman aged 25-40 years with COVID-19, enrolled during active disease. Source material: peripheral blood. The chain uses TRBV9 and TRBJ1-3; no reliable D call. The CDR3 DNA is TGTGCCAGCAGCGTAGCGGGCTCTGGAAACACCATATATTTT. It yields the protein CASSVAGSGNTIYF.